The T cell receptor beta chain described here comes from a study of Ad26.COV2.S vaccination and SARS-CoV-2 variants. Study results and caveats: Breadth measured for non-spike TCRs was similar across vaccine and placebo recipients.

Noted treatment: 15 to 20 received Ad26.COV2.S at low or high dose, single or two shots; 5 received placebo; per-sample allocation not given. Samples were taken on day 63 after the first vaccine or placebo injection. The CDR3 is 14 residues long. Per the germline V gene, CDR1 is GTSNPN and CDR2 is SVGIG (reference sequence). Trimming took 8 bases from V and 6 from J; bases not matched to a gene: 9. Assay used: immunoSEQ multiplex PCR; TCRdb lists only in-frame clones, some missing. The profile covers about 440,000 clones, with 90% appearing a single time and around 4.2% taken by the ten largest. Notes on this clone: Its specificity is not known.

The sequence derives from a person between 18 and 59 years old who received the Ad26.COV2.S COVID-19 vaccine or a placebo. The sequencing used peripheral blood, collected in a trial of Ad26.COV2.S vaccine versus placebo. The chain uses TRBV30 and TRBJ2-4; 11 bases align to TRBD2. The CDR3 nucleotides read TGTGCCGCCGGGACTAGCGGAGGGGGAAACATTCAGTACTTC. This gives the protein CAAGTSGGGNIQYF. Filled out from reference TRBV30 and TRBJ2-4, the complete variable domain reads SQTIHQWPATLVQPVGSPLSLECTVEGTSNPNLYWYRQAAGRGLQLLFYSVGIGQISSEVPQNLSASRPQDRQFILSSKKLLLSDSGFYLCAAGTSGGGNIQYFGAGTRLSVL.